This T cell receptor (beta chain) stems from a study of cytomegalovirus exposure and HLA in healthy donors. The PCR was carried out with 60 Vbeta primers and 13 Jbeta primers. Sequencing used immunoSEQ multiplex PCR; TCRdb keeps in-frame clones, though not all of them. The sample's table shows 150,000 to 200,000 clones. The CDR3 consists of 15 residues. With 3 bases removed from V and 2 bases from J, the gap between germline ends came to 14 bases. Germline loops: CDR1 SGHNT, CDR2 YENEEA. The sample consisted of PBMCs. The receptor was isolated from a young man in good health and CMV-seronegative. The V and J genes are TRBV11-3 and TRBJ2-7, with D possibly TRBD1 on 6 matching bases. The CDR3 DNA reads as TGTGCCAGCAGCTTTTCCCAGACAGGCACCTACGAGCAGTACTTC. It yields the protein CASSFSQTGTYEQYF.